One sample yielded the 14 T cell receptor beta chains listed below, sequenced in a study of identical twins. Via MiXCR, TCRdb re-called the 5' RACE reads, giving one row per CDR3 protein. The sample lists 300,000 to 400,000 distinct CDR3 sequences, 7% to 9.5% occurring once. The sequenced sample was naive T cells sorted from blood. Source of these receptors: a woman aged 50 to 65 in good health.

This clonotype was seen more than once but under ten times. The chain has TRBV27 and TRBJ2-7, with D tentatively TRBD1 (7 bases). The CDR3 runs 14 residues. V gave up 8 bases and J gave up 2 bases, with 16 bases separating them. Germline V lookup: CDR1 MNHEY, CDR2 SMNVEV (reference sequence). This CDR3 is CASSPGGLAYEQYF. The DNA of the CDR3 is TGTGCCAGCTCCCCAGGGGGGCTAGCCTACGAGCAGTACTTC.

Many counts were recorded for this clonotype. The chain employs TRBV7-9 and TRBJ2-3; the D is unclear. CDR3 size: 13 residues. With 1 base removed from V and 3 bases from J, the gap between germline ends came to 5 bases. Germline V gives CDR1 SEHNR, CDR2 FQNEAQ (reference sequence). CDR3 in DNA: TGTGCCAGCAGCTTAGATGTGACAGATACGCAGTATTTT. This translates into CASSLDVTDTQYF.

This clonotype was seen a few times. V gene TRBV27 combines with J gene TRBJ2-1; TRBD2 matches at 10 bases. With V trimmed by 5 bases and J by 6 bases, 4 bases remained unmatched. Germline CDR1 reads MNHEY; CDR2 reads SMNVEV (reference sequence). This CDR3 is built from 14 residues. CDR3 sequence reads: CASSVSGRANEQFF. The DNA of the CDR3 is TGTGCCAGCAGTGTGAGCGGGAGGGCCAATGAGCAGTTCTTC.

This clonotype was detected many times. As DNA, the CDR3 is TGTGCCAGCAGCCAGGGACAGAACACTGAAGCTTTCTTT. It yields the protein CASSQGQNTEAFF. V usage is TRBV3-1 and J usage is TRBJ1-1; D is possibly TRBD1 (6 bases). There are 13 residues in the CDR3. Trimming took off 3 bases at V and 1 base at J, with 6 bases between the two ends. Germline CDR1 LGHDT, CDR2 YNNKEL (reference sequence).

The J gene is TRBJ1-1, the V gene TRBV5-6, with no clear D. With 2 bases removed from V and 4 bases from J, the gap between germline ends came to 12 bases. The CDR3 is 14 amino acids. From germline, CDR1 is SGHDT and CDR2 YYEEEE. The CDR3 spells CASSFGVGSTEAFF. For the CDR3, the DNA is TGTGCCAGCAGCTTCGGGGTTGGCAGCACTGAAGCTTTCTTT.

The sample holds a few counts of this clonotype. V is TRBV20-1 and J is TRBJ2-1, with D tentatively TRBD2 (5 bases). Trimming took off 2 bases at V and 6 bases at J, with 8 bases between the two ends. The V gene's germline CDR1 is DFQATT and CDR2 SNEGSKA (reference sequence). CDR3 length equals 12 residues. CDR3 region: CSARNSGNEQFF. In DNA, the CDR3 is TGCAGTGCTAGAAACAGCGGCAATGAGCAGTTCTTC.

The chain is built from TRBV20-1 and TRBJ2-7, with D maybe TRBD2 (6 bases). The CDR3 is made up of 13 amino acids. CDR1 DFQATT and CDR2 SNEGSKA come from the germline V gene (reference sequence). V dropped 3 bases and J dropped 6 bases, with 15 bases sitting between them. CDR3 amino acids: CSASVAEPREQYF. The CDR3 region has the DNA TGCAGTGCTAGCGTAGCGGAGCCACGCGAGCAGTACTTC.

This clonotype was detected only a few times. This chain uses TRBV7-9 with TRBJ2-1, with 7 nucleotides matching TRBD2. The junction had 7 bases not matched to a gene; V was cut back by 5 bases and J by 0 bases. Germline CDR1 SEHNR, CDR2 FQNEAQ (reference sequence). The CDR3 runs to 16 residues. CDR3 sequence reads: CASSALGGGSYNEQFF. As DNA, the CDR3 is TGTGCCAGCAGCGCCCTAGGCGGGGGCTCCTACAATGAGCAGTTCTTC. The variable domain in full, completed from reference TRBV7-9 and TRBJ2-1, reads DTGVSQNPRHKITKRGQNVTFRCDPISEHNRLYWYRQTLGQGPEFLTYFQNEAQLEKSRLLSDRFSAERPKGSFSTLEIQRTEQGDSAMYLCASSALGGGSYNEQFFGPGTRLTVL.

The V call is TRBV3-1, the J call TRBJ1-5; D is unclear. The length of the CDR3 is 13 residues. V lost 8 bases and J lost 4, with 12 bases in between. The germline CDR1 and CDR2 sequences are LGHDT and YNNKEL (reference sequence). CDR3 sequence (DNA): TGTGCCAGCTCACTGGCGACGAATCAGCCCCAGCATTTT. Protein product: CASSLATNQPQHF.

This clonotype was seen more than once but under ten times. The chain joins TRBV7-9 to TRBJ2-5; no firm D call. The length of the CDR3 is 16 residues. Germline lookup yields CDR1 SEHNR and CDR2 FQNEAQ (reference sequence). Deletions cut 5 bases from V and 2 bases from J, with 18 bases between. In DNA form, the CDR3 reads TGTGCCAGCAGCACTCCCCGGGCACGCATTCAAGAGACCCAGTACTTC. Translating it yields CASSTPRARIQETQYF.

This clonotype came up a few times. This rearrangement joins TRBV27 to TRBJ2-1, with D unresolved. The ends were cut back, 5 bases at V and 4 bases at J, with 9 bases in the middle. Per germline, CDR1 MNHEY and CDR2 SMNVEV (reference sequence). CDR3 length equals 13 residues. This CDR3 is CASSANMYNEQFF. The CDR3 DNA follows: TGTGCCAGCAGTGCCAATATGTACAATGAGCAGTTCTTC.

V usage is TRBV29-1 and J usage is TRBJ2-1, with D perhaps TRBD2 (5 bases). There are 11 residues in the CDR3. V lost 3 bases, J lost 7 bases, and 7 bases lay in between. Germline loops: CDR1 SQVTM, CDR2 ANQGSEA. CDR3 coding DNA: TGCAGCGTTGACGGCGGGAATGAGCAGTTCTTC. Its translation is CSVDGGNEQFF.

This clonotype was seen many times. The CDR3 nucleotides are TGCGCCAGCCAACGGGACTACGCCTACAATGAGCAGTTCTTC. Translated: CASQRDYAYNEQFF. The J gene is TRBJ2-1, the V gene TRBV5-1, with TRBD2 matching over 7 bases. The germline V gene encodes CDR1 SGHRS and CDR2 YFSETQ. The J segment lost 2 bases and the V segment lost 7 bases, leaving 6 bases of the junction unmatched. The CDR3 loop spans 14 amino acids. Full variable domain (rest looked up from reference TRBV5-1 and TRBJ2-1): KAGVTQTPRYLIKTRGQQVTLSCSPISGHRSVSWYQQTPGQGLQFLFEYFSETQRNKGNFPGRFSGRQFSNSRSEMNVSTLELGDSALYLCASQRDYAYNEQFFGPGTRLTVL.

The CDR3 DNA is TGTGCCAGCAGCTTCCCACGGACAGGGGGTTCTACGGACACCGGGGAGCTGTTTTTT. Encoded protein: CASSFPRTGGSTDTGELFF. J is TRBJ2-2 and V is TRBV7-2; TRBD1 matches 10 bases. CDR1 is SGHTA and CDR2 is FQGNSA in the germline V gene. The length of the CDR3 is 19 residues. The junction had 13 bases not matched to a gene; V was cut back by 3 bases and J by 3 bases. The full variable domain, its missing parts supplied by reference TRBV7-2 and TRBJ2-2, is GAGVSQSPSNKVTEKGKDVELRCDPISGHTALYWYRQSLGQGLEFLIYFQGNSAPDKSGLPSDRFSAERTGGSVSTLTIQRTQQEDSAVYLCASSFPRTGGSTDTGELFFGEGSRLTVL.